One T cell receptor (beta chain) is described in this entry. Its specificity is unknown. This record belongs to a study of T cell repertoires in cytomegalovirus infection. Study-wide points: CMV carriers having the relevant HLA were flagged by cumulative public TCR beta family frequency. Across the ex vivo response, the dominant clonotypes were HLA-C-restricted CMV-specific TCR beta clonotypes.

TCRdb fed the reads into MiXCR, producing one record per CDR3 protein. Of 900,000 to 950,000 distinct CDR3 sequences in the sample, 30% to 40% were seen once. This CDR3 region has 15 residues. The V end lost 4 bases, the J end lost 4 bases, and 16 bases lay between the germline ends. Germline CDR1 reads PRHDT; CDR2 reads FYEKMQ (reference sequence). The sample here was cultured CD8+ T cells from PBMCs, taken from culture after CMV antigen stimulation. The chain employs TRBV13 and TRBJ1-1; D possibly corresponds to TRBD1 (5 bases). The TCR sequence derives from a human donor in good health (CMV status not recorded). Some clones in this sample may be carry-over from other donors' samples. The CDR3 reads CASSSISRGLTEAFF. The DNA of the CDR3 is TGTGCCAGCAGCTCAATCTCAAGGGGACTCACTGAAGCTTTCTTT.